The 21 T cell receptor beta chains in this list originate from one sample, sequenced in a study of glioma-infiltrating T cells. TCR alpha and beta CDR3 regions were amplified from RNA using iRepertoire nested multiplex PCR. TCRdb re-analysed the multiplex PCR reads in MiXCR, keeping a single row per CDR3 protein. The sample consists of 160,000 or so distinct CDR3 sequences, around 42% of them appearing once. The sequencing input was glioma tissue, nonneoplastic brain tissue, or PBMCs (not recorded which). Receptor source: a human donor with low-grade glioma or glioblastoma, undergoing nonglioma brain surgery, or in good health (not recorded which).

In its sample, this clonotype was seen many times. This chain connects TRBV20-1 to TRBJ2-1; no firm D call. This CDR3 spans 14 amino acids. Trimming left V 5 bases short and J 4 bases short, with 15 bases between. The germline gives CDR1 DFQATT, CDR2 SNEGSKA (reference sequence). The CDR3 region is CSAPPPLQYNEQFF. The CDR3 DNA sequence: TGCAGTGCTCCCCCCCCCCTACAGTACAATGAGCAGTTCTTC.

Points on this clonotype: Since a much larger clone is just one base distant, this may be a read error. CDR3 DNA: TGTGCCAGCAGTGAATCTTACGTACGTAACTATGGCTACACCTTC. Protein product: CASSESYVRNYGYTF. This chain uses TRBV25-1 with TRBJ1-2; D is unclear. Germline CDR1 reads MGHDK; CDR2 reads SYGVNS. The CDR3 has 15 amino acids. Trimming removed 1 base from V and 1 base from J, with 10 bases in between.

The chain is built from TRBV6-5 and TRBJ2-5; D is unresolved. Between the trimmed V and J ends, which lost 8 bases and 8 bases, there was a span of 9 bases. The CDR3 runs 10 residues. In germline, CDR1 is MNHEY, CDR2 SVGAGI. In nucleotides, the CDR3 is TGTGCCAGCGCATTCGGTACCCAGTACTTC. It is translated as CASAFGTQYF.

Regarding this clonotype: One junction end disagrees with the germline gene, perhaps due to a read error. The CDR3 loop reads CASSLRGRGVGREHYF. The DNA for the CDR3 is TGTGCCAGCAGCTTACGAGGCCGGGGGGTTGGCCGCGAGCATTACTTC. The chain carries TRBV7-2 and TRBJ2-7; 7 bases map to TRBD2. Germline CDR1 reads SGHTA; CDR2 reads FQGNSA. The CDR3 is made up of 16 amino acids.

This clonotype was recorded at least ten times. This rearrangement joins TRBV6-6 to TRBJ1-5; D gene unclear. From germline, CDR1 is MNHNY and CDR2 SVGAGI (reference sequence). The V end lost 0 bases, the J end lost 1 base, and 13 bases lay between the germline ends. The CDR3 consists of 17 residues. DNA of the CDR3: TGTGCCAGCAGTTACTCGGCGGGGAGTGTAAGCAATCAGCCCCAGCATTTT. This codes for CASSYSAGSVSNQPQHF.

J is TRBJ2-7 and V is TRBV27; the match to TRBD2 covers 14 bases. Germline trimming cut 5 bases from V and 7 bases from J; bases unmatched to any gene: 10. CDR1 and CDR2 from the germline V gene are MNHEY and SMNVEV (reference sequence). CDR3 length: 16 residues. CDR3 in DNA: TGTGCCAGCAGTCTGACTAGCGGGAGGGCGGGGAGGGAGCAGTACTTC. Amino acid sequence: CASSLTSGRAGREQYF.

This clonotype was recorded a few times. The chain couples TRBV7-9 to TRBJ2-1; 7 positions match TRBD1. Germline V gene sequence: CDR1 SEHNR, CDR2 FQNEAQ (reference sequence). The CDR3 loop spans 16 amino acids. V was clipped by 5 bases and J by 5 bases; unmatched bases: 12. The CDR3, as DNA: TGTGCCAGCAGCCACCAGACAGGGCGAAAAGACAATGAGCAGTTCTTC. Translated: CASSHQTGRKDNEQFF.

As for this clonotype: A much larger clone differs by one base, so this may be a read error. This rearrangement joins TRBV6-1 to TRBJ2-7; TRBD2 might be the D (6 bases). CDR1 and CDR2 from the germline V gene are MNHNS and SASEGT. V was trimmed by 5 bases and J by 3 bases, leaving 20 bases between them. The CDR3 covers 16 residues. CDR3 amino acids: CASSPPGEGLSYEQYF. The CDR3 coding sequence is TGTGCCAGCAGTCCACCGGGAGAGGGCCTAAGCTACGAGCAGTACTTC.

The V and J genes are TRBV29-1 and TRBJ2-3, with D perhaps matching TRBD1 or TRBD2 (6 bases each). The V and J ends lost 6 bases and 4 bases respectively, with 20 bases between them. CDR1 SQVTM and CDR2 ANQGSEA come from the germline V gene. The CDR3 sequence is 15 residues long. In DNA form, the CDR3 reads TGCAGCGTAGGGGGACCGGTCGGGGGCCCAGATACGCAGTATTTT. Translating gives CSVGGPVGGPDTQYF.

This clonotype was recorded at least ten times. V usage is TRBV20-1 and J usage is TRBJ2-3; D is perhaps TRBD1 (6 bases). Trimming left V 6 bases short and J 0 bases short, with 13 bases between. This CDR3 has 14 amino acids. Germline V gives CDR1 DFQATT, CDR2 SNEGSKA (reference sequence). CDR3 DNA: TGCAGTGCCGAGACAGGCGCTAGCACAGATACGCAGTATTTT. It specifies CSAETGASTDTQYF.

The chain recombines TRBV19 with TRBJ1-5; D remains ambiguous. The CDR3 is 14 amino acids. The germline V gene has CDR1 LNHDA and CDR2 SQIVND (reference sequence). V lost 3 bases, J lost 7 bases, and 13 bases lay in between. CDR3 sequence: CASSISGGGQPQHF. As DNA, the CDR3 is TGTGCCAGTAGTATCTCGGGTGGAGGGCAGCCCCAGCATTTT. The full variable domain, with the rest looked up from reference TRBV19 and TRBJ1-5, is DGGITQSPKYLFRKEGQNVTLSCEQNLNHDAMYWYRQDPGQGLRLIYYSQIVNDFQKGDIAEGYSVSREKKESFPLTVTSAQKNPTAFYLCASSISGGGQPQHFGDGTRLSIL.

The chain joins TRBV2 to TRBJ1-3; possible D gene TRBD1, 6 bases. V was shortened by 6 bases and J by 1 base, with 16 bases between the two germline ends. From germline, CDR1 is SNHLY and CDR2 FYNNEI. The CDR3 is made up of 16 amino acids. The CDR3 coding sequence is TGTGCCAGCAGCGTGAGACAGGCGAATTCTGGAAACACCATATATTTT. Its protein is CASSVRQANSGNTIYF.

This clonotype appeared many times. The rearrangement joins TRBV4-1 to TRBJ2-3; D perhaps matches TRBD1 (5 bases). Germline assignment: CDR1 MGHRA and CDR2 YSYEKL. The CDR3 is made up of 15 amino acids. Trimming cost V 1 base and J 5 bases, with 13 bases left between them. CDR3 sequence (DNA): TGCGCCAGCAGCCAAGGACAGTGGGGCGGAGATACGCAGTATTTT. It specifies CASSQGQWGGDTQYF.

This clonotype was recorded at least ten times. Here the CDR3 DNA reads TGTGCCAGCTCCCCTCGACTAGCGGGAGCCGATACGCAGTATTTT. Protein: CASSPRLAGADTQYF. The chain recombines TRBV18 with TRBJ2-3; 12 bases are shared with TRBD2. J was trimmed by 6 bases and V by 6 bases; bases with no gene match: 7. This CDR3 has 15 residues. Germline V gene lookup returns CDR1 KGHSH and CDR2 LQKENI.

This clonotype was found once. This chain links TRBV5-1 with TRBJ2-1; D is unclear. This CDR3 has 19 amino acids. Deletions cut 3 bases from V and 0 bases from J, with 22 bases between. Germline V CDR1 and CDR2: SGHRS, YFSETQ. CDR3: CASSSSRRWQSSSYNEQFF. The CDR3 DNA reads as TGCGCCAGCAGCTCCTCCCGGCGGTGGCAATCGAGCTCCTACAATGAGCAGTTCTTC.

The sample holds many counts of this clonotype. The chain is built from TRBV28 and TRBJ1-1, with TRBD1 identical over 9 bases. CDR3 size: 15 residues. V was pared by 2 bases and J by 0 bases, with 1 base of the junction left unmatched. CDR1 is MDHEN, CDR2 SYDVKM, per germline. DNA for the CDR3: TGTGCCAGCAGTTTAGGGGACAGGGTGAACACTGAAGCTTTCTTT. Translated, it gives CASSLGDRVNTEAFF.

This clonotype was observed a few times. V usage is TRBV3-1 and J usage is TRBJ2-7; D remains ambiguous. Germline V gives CDR1 LGHDT, CDR2 YNNKEL (reference sequence). The CDR3 runs 16 residues. With 1 base removed from V and 2 bases from J, the gap between germline ends came to 15 bases. The CDR3 reads CASSQVGRPIPYEQYF. The CDR3 DNA is TGTGCCAGCAGCCAAGTCGGACGGCCGATTCCCTACGAGCAGTACTTC.

The sample holds many counts of this clonotype. The V call is TRBV2, the J call TRBJ2-5; D uncertain. The V gene's germline CDR1 is SNHLY and CDR2 FYNNEI. The CDR3 spans 13 residues. Trimming removed 5 bases from V and 5 bases from J, with 12 bases in between. CDR3 region: CASSLASTETQYF. CDR3 bases: TGTGCCAGCAGTCTTGCCAGTACCGAGACCCAGTACTTC. The complete variable domain, with remaining parts taken from reference TRBV2 and TRBJ2-5, reads EPEVTQTPSHQVTQMGQEVILRCVPISNHLYFYWYRQILGQKVEFLVSFYNNEISEKSEIFDDQFSVERPDGSNFTLKIRSTKLEDSAMYFCASSLASTETQYFGPGTRLLVL.

Concerning this clonotype itself: This may stem from a read error, because a much larger clone lies one nucleotide away. The V and J genes are TRBV28 and TRBJ2-7, with a tentative D call TRBD1 (6 bases). Germline V gene data show CDR1 as MDHEN and CDR2 as SYDVKM. This CDR3 comprises 12 residues. CDR3 sequence: CASSLTGNEKYF. The CDR3 DNA follows: TGTGCCAGCAGTCTTACAGGGAACGAGAAGTACTTC.

This clonotype was seen a handful of times. V and J are TRBV5-1 and TRBJ2-2; D gene unclear. This CDR3 contains 14 residues. V lost 6 bases, J lost 1 base, and 10 bases lay in between. Germline V gives CDR1 SGHRS, CDR2 YFSETQ. CDR3 nucleotide sequence: TGCGCCAGCATGGTACGGTTGAACACCGGGGAGCTGTTTTTT. Translation gives CASMVRLNTGELFF.

With respect to this clonotype: A much larger clone is a single base away; this may be a read error. The chain has TRBV18 and TRBJ1-1; TRBD1 is a possible D gene (6 bases). This CDR3 comprises 13 residues. The germline gives CDR1 KGHSH, CDR2 LQKENI. CDR3 nucleotides: TGTGACAGCTCACCAAGGGACATGGACGCTGCTTTCTTT. Translated, it gives CDSSPRDMDAAFF.